The T cell receptor beta chain under discussion was sequenced for a study of shared clonotypes between healthy human individuals. Across the study: A donor's plate count was three for CD4 naive and three for CD4 memory; CD8 naive had two and CD8 memory one.

CDR3 length equals 17 residues. Germline lookup yields CDR1 MDHEN and CDR2 SYDVKM. V was pared by 3 bases and J by 3 bases, with 9 bases of the junction left unmatched. The repertoire was sequenced with immunoSEQ multiplex PCR; TCRdb's copy has only in-frame clones and lacks some. This table has 2 million to 2.5 million clones, nearly 97% appearing once. Sequencing was carried out using naive CD4+ T cells sorted from blood. Sample subset: CD45RA+ positively selected. The sequence was obtained from a man younger than 35 in good health. The genes are TRBV28 and TRBJ2-7, with 12 bases that match TRBD2. The CDR3 nucleotides read TGTGCCAGCAGTTTTCCACTAGCGGGGGGCCCTTTCTACGAGCAGTACTTC. This translates into CASSFPLAGGPFYEQYF.